This T cell receptor (beta chain) was recovered during a study of T cell changes during pregnancy in multiple sclerosis. This CDR3 region has 14 residues. Germline CDR1 is SGHDT and CDR2 is YYEEEE. Between the trimmed V and J ends, which lost 0 bases and 6 bases, there was a span of 9 bases. Clones were sequenced by immunoSEQ multiplex PCR, and TCRdb holds only the in-frame ones, with some missing. The sample carries 30,000 to 35,000 clones, approximately 91% recorded once. The chain is built from TRBV5-6 and TRBJ1-4; tentative D call: TRBD1 (5 bases). Sequenced material: CD8+ T cells from peripheral blood mononuclear cells, taken before pregnancy. The clonotype comes from a female donor with multiple sclerosis, enrolled in a pregnancy study. CDR3 DNA: TGTGCCAGCAGCTTGGGGGGCTGGGATGAAAAACTGTTTTTT. Encoded protein: CASSLGGWDEKLFF.